These 28 T cell receptor beta chains were all obtained from the same sample, sequenced in a study of blood T cells in healthy people across ages. A second PCR, run for about 7 to 11 cycles, used a sample-barcoded 5' primer plus a J-beta primer mix. TCRdb processed the 5' RACE reads anew with MiXCR; each CDR3 protein has one entry. The table includes 1.5 million or so distinct CDR3 sequences, roughly 43% detected once. The material sequenced was blood. These receptors originate from a woman aged 18-29 years in good health.

This clonotype was recorded many times. The V call is TRBV29-1, the J call TRBJ2-3; no clear D. CDR3 length: 12 residues. Trimming removed 3 bases from V and 0 bases from J, with 4 bases in between. CDR1 is SQVTM and CDR2 is ANQGSEA in the germline V gene. CDR3 DNA: TGCAGCGTTGAGGGTAGCACAGATACGCAGTATTTT. Translating gives CSVEGSTDTQYF.

There are many counts of this clonotype. The J gene is TRBJ2-3, the V gene TRBV5-1, with D unresolved. V lost 0 bases to trimming and J lost 5 bases, with 10 bases between them. The CDR3 spans 14 residues. Germline CDR1 is SGHRS and CDR2 is YFSETQ. The CDR3 loop is CASSLGTVGDTQYF. The DNA for the CDR3 is TGCGCCAGCAGCTTGGGGACGGTTGGAGATACGCAGTATTTT. The full variable domain, in which reference TRBV5-1 and TRBJ2-3 provide the parts outside the CDR3, is KAGVTQTPRYLIKTRGQQVTLSCSPISGHRSVSWYQQTPGQGLQFLFEYFSETQRNKGNFPGRFSGRQFSNSRSEMNVSTLELGDSALYLCASSLGTVGDTQYFGPGTRLTVL.

This clonotype was seen at least ten times. The rearrangement links TRBV29-1 to TRBJ2-7; 12 nucleotides line up with TRBD2. Germline CDR1 reads SQVTM; CDR2 reads ANQGSEA. The CDR3 loop spans 15 amino acids. Germline trimming cut 6 bases from V and 0 bases from J; bases unmatched to any gene: 6. CDR3 amino acids: CSVNGLAGLSYEQYF. The CDR3 coding sequence is TGCAGCGTGAACGGACTAGCGGGGCTCTCCTACGAGCAGTACTTC.

The chain links TRBV2 to TRBJ1-2; D unclear. Germline-derived CDR1 and CDR2 are SNHLY and FYNNEI. V lost 7 bases and J lost 2, with 5 bases in between. The CDR3 spans 11 residues. The CDR3 coding sequence is TGTGCCAGCACCCCCAACTATGGCTACACCTTC. Protein: CASTPNYGYTF.

This clonotype came up a few times. In DNA form, the CDR3 reads TGTGCCAGCAGTGAGGGCAGCCTTGGGGAGCAGTACTTC. This gives the protein CASSEGSLGEQYF. This chain connects TRBV2 to TRBJ2-7, with unresolved D. Trimming took off 3 bases at V and 7 bases at J, with 13 bases between the two ends. This CDR3 comprises 13 residues. Germline V gives CDR1 SNHLY, CDR2 FYNNEI. Complete variable domain (other parts from reference TRBV2 and TRBJ2-7): EPEVTQTPSHQVTQMGQEVILRCVPISNHLYFYWYRQILGQKVEFLVSFYNNEISEKSEIFDDQFSVERPDGSNFTLKIRSTKLEDSAMYFCASSEGSLGEQYFGPGTRLTVT.

CDR3 nucleotides: TGCAGCGCAACCAGGGCTAGCGTATACAATGAGCAGTTCTTC. Protein: CSATRASVYNEQFF. The V and J genes are TRBV29-1 and TRBJ2-1, with a tentative D call TRBD2 (6 bases). Deletions cut 7 bases from V and 4 bases from J, with 17 bases between. CDR1 and CDR2 (germline): SQVTM, ANQGSEA. The CDR3 sequence is 14 residues long.

Worth noting for this clonotype: One end of the junction fails to match germline, which may point to a read error. The V call is TRBV30, the J call TRBJ2-3; D assignment may be TRBD1 or TRBD2 (5 bases each). The CDR3 runs 11 residues. Germline lookup yields CDR1 GTSNPN and CDR2 SVGIG (reference sequence). The CDR3 spells CARDRGDTQYF. The CDR3 bases are TGCGCAAGGGACCGCGGGGATACGCAGTATTTT. Variable domain in full (rest from reference TRBV30 and TRBJ2-3): SQTIHQWPATLVQPVGSPLSLECTVEGTSNPNLYWYRQAAGRGLQLLFYSVGIGQISSEVPQNLSASRPQDRQFILSSKKLLLSDSGFYLCARDRGDTQYFGPGTRLTVL.

The chain combines TRBV2 with TRBJ2-7; D is unresolved. Trimming removed 1 base from V and 12 bases from J, with 10 bases in between. The CDR3 contains 11 residues. Germline V gene data show CDR1 as SNHLY and CDR2 as FYNNEI. The CDR3 sequence is CASSEVTKGYF. The DNA of the CDR3 is TGTGCCAGCAGTGAAGTTACAAAGGGGTACTTC.

This clonotype showed up just a few times. The gene calls are TRBV29-1 and TRBJ1-1; no reliable D call. The germline V gene has CDR1 SQVTM and CDR2 ANQGSEA. Trimming removed 3 bases from V and 0 bases from J, with 5 bases in between. The CDR3 runs 12 residues. The CDR3 sequence: CSVEGMNTEAFF. CDR3 DNA: TGCAGCGTTGAGGGTATGAACACTGAAGCTTTCTTT.

Note on this clonotype: It differs at one base from a far larger clone, so likely a read error. The chain has TRBV7-9 and TRBJ2-7; 7 nucleotides agree with TRBD1. From germline, CDR1 is SEHNR and CDR2 FQNEAQ (reference sequence). V was pared by 5 bases and J by 5 bases, with 6 bases of the junction left unmatched. The CDR3 totals 13 residues. In DNA form, the CDR3 reads TGTGCCAGCAGCCCCGGGACAGCCAACGAGCAGTACTTC. Translation: CASSPGTANEQYF.

The V gene is TRBV20-1, the J gene TRBJ1-2; the D gene is possibly TRBD1 (6 bases). Deletions cut 1 base from V and 10 bases from J, with 22 bases between. Germline CDR1 DFQATT, CDR2 SNEGSKA (reference sequence). The CDR3 runs 15 residues. The CDR3 spells CSARGDTGQNGDYTF. DNA of the CDR3: TGCAGTGCTAGAGGCGACACAGGGCAAAACGGTGACTACACCTTC.

The J gene is TRBJ2-7, the V gene TRBV4-1, with 7 positions matching TRBD1. The CDR3 consists of 16 residues. The V gene end was trimmed by 0 bases and the J gene end by 5 bases; junction bases not matched to a gene: 10. CDR1 and CDR2 from the germline V gene are MGHRA and YSYEKL. In nucleotides, the CDR3 is TGCGCCAGCAGCCAAGATCAAGGGGGCCGAATCCACGAGCAGTACTTC. Protein: CASSQDQGGRIHEQYF.

This clonotype showed up just a few times. The V gene is TRBV2, the J gene TRBJ2-1; TRBD2 might be the D (5 bases). The germline V and J ends were trimmed by 5 bases and 7 bases, with 21 bases remaining between them. This CDR3 spans 16 amino acids. Germline lookup yields CDR1 SNHLY and CDR2 FYNNEI. The CDR3 DNA follows: TGTGCCAGCAGTTCTTTTCCAGCGGTTTATTTGAATGAGCAGTTCTTC. The encoded protein is CASSSFPAVYLNEQFF.

The chain combines TRBV19 with TRBJ1-1; 7 bases map to TRBD1. The germline V gene has CDR1 LNHDA and CDR2 SQIVND (reference sequence). The junction had 4 bases not matched to a gene; V was cut back by 4 bases and J by 5 bases. The CDR3 loop spans 13 amino acids. CDR3 residues: CASSTDRVTEAFF. Here the CDR3 DNA reads TGTGCCAGTAGTACAGACAGGGTAACTGAAGCTTTCTTT.

Only a few counts were recorded for this clonotype. The V gene is TRBV4-1, the J gene TRBJ1-1; weak D call: TRBD1 (6 bases). CDR3 length: 17 residues. With 1 base removed from V and 3 bases from J, the gap between germline ends came to 18 bases. Per the germline V gene, CDR1 is MGHRA and CDR2 is YSYEKL. CDR3 amino acids: CASSQATRQRGDTEAFF. The CDR3 nucleotides read TGCGCCAGCAGCCAAGCAACTCGGCAAAGGGGGGACACTGAAGCTTTCTTT.

The rearrangement joins TRBV6-2 or TRBV6-3 to TRBJ2-3; tentatively, D is TRBD1 or TRBD2 (5 bases each). Germline V gives CDR1 MNHEY, CDR2 SVGEGT. The CDR3 consists of 15 residues. The V end lost 6 bases, the J end lost 2 bases, and 15 bases lay between the germline ends. CDR3 nucleotide sequence: TGTGCCAGCAGGCCGAACGAGGGGTTCACAGATACGCAGTATTTT. Translating gives CASRPNEGFTDTQYF.

This clonotype was counted ten times or more. This chain links TRBV27 with TRBJ1-6; D uncertain. The V and J ends lost 5 bases and 7 bases respectively, with 9 bases between them. The CDR3 is 13 amino acids. Germline CDR1 is MNHEY and CDR2 is SMNVEV (reference sequence). The CDR3 loop is CASSVGFNSPLHF. In nucleotides, the CDR3 is TGTGCCAGCAGTGTGGGATTCAATTCACCCCTCCACTTT.

The V call is TRBV15, the J call TRBJ2-7, with 16 bases that match TRBD2. The V and J ends lost 4 bases and 3 bases, in that order; junction bases with no gene match: 3. Germline CDR1 LNHNV, CDR2 YYDKDF (reference sequence). This CDR3 has 16 amino acids. The CDR3 sequence: CATSMGLAGGIYEQYF. CDR3 in DNA: TGTGCCACCAGCATGGGACTAGCGGGAGGGATCTACGAGCAGTACTTC.

The chain uses TRBV7-3 and TRBJ1-2; D gene unclear. Germline V gene lookup returns CDR1 SGHTA and CDR2 FQGTGA. V was clipped by 5 bases and J by 0 bases, with 7 bases between them. The CDR3 sequence is 13 residues long. Written as DNA, the CDR3 is TGTGCCAGCAGCCGAAGATCTAACTATGGCTACACCTTC. This encodes CASSRRSNYGYTF. Variable domain in full (rest from reference TRBV7-3 and TRBJ1-2): GAGVSQTPSNKVTEKGKYVELRCDPISGHTALYWYRQSLGQGPEFLIYFQGTGAADDSGLPNDRFFAVRPEGSVSTLKIQRTERGDSAVYLCASSRRSNYGYTFGSGTRLTVV.

This clonotype was recorded a few times. The chain carries TRBV6-5 and TRBJ1-2; D unresolved. V was trimmed by 10 bases and J by 2 bases, leaving 14 bases between them. The CDR3 is made up of 13 amino acids. Germline values: CDR1 MNHEY, CDR2 SVGAGI. The CDR3 here is CATHVRTNYGYTF. In nucleotides, the CDR3 is TGTGCCACCCACGTTCGGACCAACTATGGCTACACCTTC.

As regards this clonotype: Its ends do not fully match the called genes, so a read error is possible. The gene calls are TRBV7-8 and TRBJ2-3; D may be TRBD1 or TRBD2 (5 bases each). The CDR3 is made up of 15 amino acids. The germline V gene encodes CDR1 SGHVS and CDR2 FQNEAQ. The CDR3 sequence: CDSSLVRDSTDTQYF. CDR3 sequence (DNA): TGTGACAGCAGCTTGGTTCGGGACAGCACAGATACGCAGTATTTT.

The chain carries TRBV6-2 or TRBV6-3 and TRBJ2-7; tentatively, D is TRBD2 (6 bases). Per germline, CDR1 MNHEY and CDR2 SVGEGT. This CDR3 comprises 13 residues. Trimming left V 6 bases short and J 5 bases short, with 14 bases between. The CDR3 coding sequence is TGTGCCAGCAGCCGCTCTAGCGAGCACGAGCAGTACTTC. It encodes CASSRSSEHEQYF.

V gene TRBV20-1 combines with J gene TRBJ1-5, with D unclear. V was cut by 3 bases and J by 11 bases, with 11 bases left in between. There are 11 residues in the CDR3. In germline, CDR1 is DFQATT, CDR2 SNEGSKA (reference sequence). The CDR3 here is CSASRGLTQHF. CDR3 bases: TGCAGTGCTAGCCGAGGGTTGACCCAGCATTTT.

The J gene is TRBJ2-7, the V gene TRBV20-1; 11 bases agree with TRBD1. The CDR3 loop spans 17 amino acids. Germline values: CDR1 DFQATT, CDR2 SNEGSKA (reference sequence). V trimming: 0 bases; J trimming: 7 bases; junction bases outside the gene matches: 14. DNA for the CDR3: TGCAGTGCTAGAGATGTCGTCTGGACAGGGGGCTCAAATGAGCAGTACTTC. This sequence encodes CSARDVVWTGGSNEQYF.

This sequence joins TRBV20-1 and TRBJ2-1; TRBD2 aligns across 8 bases. The closer fit of TRBJ2-7 to the DNA end suggests the J call may be wrong. The CDR3 totals 16 residues. CDR1 DFQATT and CDR2 SNEGSKA come from the germline V gene (reference sequence). The CDR3: CSARDPGGVSYNEQYF. Written as DNA, the CDR3 is TGCAGTGCTAGAGATCCGGGGGGGGTTTCCTACAATGAGCAGTACTTC.

A few counts support this clonotype. The genes are TRBV3-1 and TRBJ2-5; D gene ambiguous. Germline CDR1 LGHDT, CDR2 YNNKEL (reference sequence). CDR3 length equals 14 residues. The V gene lost 2 bases and the J gene lost 5 bases, with 12 bases spanning the gap. The CDR3 DNA reads as TGTGCCAGCAGCCAAAAGCTCCGCTGGGAGACCCAGTACTTC. It is translated as CASSQKLRWETQYF.

The chain uses TRBV20-1 and TRBJ2-1, with 9 bases lining up with TRBD2. V shed 2 bases, J shed 4 bases, and the junction held 6 bases outside the gene matches. The germline V gene encodes CDR1 DFQATT and CDR2 SNEGSKA (reference sequence). There are 15 residues in the CDR3. Here the CDR3 DNA reads TGCAGTGCTAGAAGGAAGCGGGAGGCGTACAATGAGCAGTTCTTC. It translates to CSARRKREAYNEQFF.

This clonotype was found a few times. The chain carries TRBV15 and TRBJ2-3, with D tentatively TRBD1 or TRBD2 (5 bases each). Trimming removed 1 base from V and 0 bases from J, with 11 bases in between. The CDR3 consists of 16 residues. Germline loops: CDR1 LNHNV, CDR2 YYDKDF (reference sequence). The CDR3 DNA reads TGTGCCACCAGCAGAGGAGGGACCAAAAGCACAGATACGCAGTATTTT. It yields the protein CATSRGGTKSTDTQYF.